This passage covers 27 T cell receptor beta chains from one sample sequenced in a study of identifying expanded T cells in peripheral blood. Libraries were prepared by immunoSEQ multiplex PCR; TCRdb keeps only in-frame clonotypes and omits some of them. The sample has around 120,000 clones; roughly 89% are singletons. Sequenced material: blood. The receptors here all came from a person aged 18 to 70 in good health.

The rearrangement joins TRBV27 to TRBJ2-1; a weak D match, TRBD1 (6 bases). The CDR3 runs 16 residues. V was trimmed by 4 bases and J by 7 bases, leaving 20 bases between them. The germline V gene encodes CDR1 MNHEY and CDR2 SMNVEV (reference sequence). The CDR3 DNA is TGTGCCAGCAGTTGGTTGGGGACATGGCAATCAAATGAGCAGTTCTTC. Translating it yields CASSWLGTWQSNEQFF.

The gene calls are TRBV9 and TRBJ2-3, with a tentative D call TRBD2 (6 bases). Looked up from germline, CDR1 is SGDLS and CDR2 is YYNGEE. V lost 0 bases and J 0 bases, leaving 11 bases between the germline ends. This CDR3 contains 16 residues. The CDR3, as DNA: TGTGCCAGCAGCGTAGTGGGGGGAACTAGCACAGATACGCAGTATTTT. Translation gives CASSVVGGTSTDTQYF.

This rearrangement joins TRBV18 to TRBJ2-7; D may be TRBD1 or TRBD2 (5 bases each). Germline assignment: CDR1 KGHSH and CDR2 LQKENI. This CDR3 has 15 residues. The V end was cut by 3 bases, the J end by 0 bases, with 12 bases between. The CDR3 loop reads CASSPGAGNSYEQYF. In DNA form, the CDR3 reads TGTGCCAGCTCACCCGGGGCAGGGAACTCCTACGAGCAGTACTTC.

The rearrangement uses TRBV7-9 and TRBJ2-7; D possibly corresponds to TRBD2 (7 bases). The CDR3 is 13 amino acids. Trimming removed 8 bases at V and 1 base at J, with 12 bases between. CDR1 SEHNR and CDR2 FQNEAQ come from the germline V gene (reference sequence). The CDR3 coding sequence is TGTGCCAGCCTGGGGGGGGCTTCCTACGAGCAGTACTTC. It yields the protein CASLGGASYEQYF.

The V call is TRBV21-1, the J call TRBJ1-1; the DNA was not used to check the table's D call, TRBD1. TRBV21-1 is a recognized pseudogene. This CDR3 region has 19 residues. The CDR3 protein is CASSRTGLGVRPMNTEAFF. Here the CDR3 DNA reads TGTGCCAGCAGCAGGACAGGCCTTGGAGTACGGCCAATGAACACTGAAGCTTTCTTT.

V is TRBV6-6 and J is TRBJ2-4, with TRBD1 as a possible D gene (6 bases). The CDR3 sequence is 15 residues long. From germline, CDR1 is MNHNY and CDR2 SVGAGI (reference sequence). The ends were cut back, 7 bases at V and 0 bases at J, with 13 bases in the middle. CDR3: CASTQGTLAKNIQYF. The CDR3 bases are TGTGCCAGCACACAGGGTACCTTAGCCAAAAACATTCAGTACTTC.

The chain uses TRBV10-3 and TRBJ2-3; 9 positions agree with TRBD1. CDR3 length: 14 residues. Germline CDR1 reads ENHRY; CDR2 reads SYGVKD. V lost 10 bases and J lost 0; bases outside the gene matches: 5. CDR3 amino acids: CANRQGGSTDTQYF. CDR3 bases: TGTGCCAACCGACAGGGGGGTAGCACAGATACGCAGTATTTT.

The V gene is TRBV6-1, the J gene TRBJ2-7, with 7 bases that match TRBD1. Germline trimming cut 7 bases from V and 6 bases from J; bases unmatched to any gene: 12. CDR3 size: 14 residues. Per germline, CDR1 MNHNS and CDR2 SASEGT. DNA for the CDR3: TGTGCCAGCAATCCTAGAAACAGGGGATTCGAGCAGTACTTC. Protein sequence: CASNPRNRGFEQYF.

This chain uses TRBV28 with TRBJ2-1, with D perhaps assigned TRBD1 or TRBD2 (6 bases each). CDR1 is MDHEN, CDR2 SYDVKM, per germline. The V end was cut by 7 bases, the J end by 0 bases, with 10 bases between. This CDR3 comprises 14 residues. CDR3 region: CASKWGASYNEQFF. The CDR3 coding sequence is TGTGCCAGCAAGTGGGGGGCCTCCTACAATGAGCAGTTCTTC.

The chain links TRBV7-9 to TRBJ1-2; maybe TRBD1 (6 bases). V dropped 5 bases and J dropped 8 bases, with 24 bases sitting between them. The CDR3 has 16 amino acids. Germline V gene lookup returns CDR1 SEHNR and CDR2 FQNEAQ (reference sequence). The CDR3 loop reads CASSPSRAQGLRGYTF. In DNA, the CDR3 is TGTGCCAGCAGCCCGTCTCGAGCACAGGGCCTGAGGGGCTACACCTTC.

The chain couples TRBV28 to TRBJ2-1, with TRBD1 identical over 9 bases. With V trimmed by 5 bases and J by 5 bases, 10 bases remained unmatched. CDR1 MDHEN and CDR2 SYDVKM come from the germline V gene. The CDR3 runs 16 residues. CDR3 sequence (DNA): TGTGCCAGCAGTCCTCCGGGACAGGGCTGGGACAATGAGCAGTTCTTC. Translation gives CASSPPGQGWDNEQFF.

This clone was seen a single time. V usage is TRBV18 and J usage is TRBJ2-7; 11 bases are shared with TRBD2. V shed 3 bases, J shed 0 bases, and the junction held 4 bases outside the gene matches. Germline V gene lookup returns CDR1 KGHSH and CDR2 LQKENI. The CDR3 is 16 amino acids. CDR3 nucleotide sequence: TGTGCCAGCTCACCCACGGGACTAGCGGCCTCCTACGAGCAGTACTTC. This encodes CASSPTGLAASYEQYF.

This chain joins TRBV19 and TRBJ2-3; D might be TRBD1 (6 bases). The CDR3 totals 14 residues. The germline CDR1 and CDR2 sequences are LNHDA and SQIVND (reference sequence). Trimming left V 5 bases short and J 2 bases short, with 11 bases between. The CDR3 loop is CASSRGGVTDTQYF. The CDR3 DNA sequence: TGTGCCAGTAGTCGAGGGGGTGTCACAGATACGCAGTATTTT.

The chain couples TRBV6-6 to TRBJ1-5; D is uncertain. The CDR3 is 15 residues long. The V gene lost 6 bases and the J gene lost 1 base, with 13 bases spanning the gap. In germline, CDR1 is MNHNY, CDR2 SVGAGI (reference sequence). CDR3 loop: CASRPTRTSNQPQHF. The CDR3 DNA reads TGTGCCAGCAGGCCTACTCGGACGAGCAATCAGCCCCAGCATTTT.

The chain joins TRBV19 to TRBJ2-3; 14 positions agree with TRBD2. The length of the CDR3 is 19 residues. CDR1 and CDR2 (germline): LNHDA, SQIVND (reference sequence). J was trimmed by 5 bases and V by 5 bases; bases with no gene match: 15. The CDR3: CASSDSPGTSGSLKDTQYF. The DNA for the CDR3 is TGTGCCAGTAGTGATAGTCCCGGGACTAGCGGGAGCCTGAAAGATACGCAGTATTTT.

V gene TRBV28 combines with J gene TRBJ2-7, with D maybe TRBD2 (5 bases). Per the germline V gene, CDR1 is MDHEN and CDR2 is SYDVKM. Deletions cut 5 bases from V and 6 bases from J, with 17 bases between. There are 14 residues in the CDR3. The CDR3 DNA follows: TGTGCCAGCAGTCGCCTCGCAGGAGGATCCGAGCAGTACTTC. Protein sequence: CASSRLAGGSEQYF.

V usage is TRBV12-5 and J usage is TRBJ2-3; perhaps D is TRBD1 or TRBD2 (5 bases each). CDR1 is LGHNT and CDR2 is FRNRAP in the germline V gene. V lost 5 bases to trimming and J lost 0 bases, with 15 bases between them. The CDR3 runs to 16 residues. The CDR3 loop reads CASGPQVGRSTDTQYF. As DNA, the CDR3 is TGTGCTAGTGGTCCCCAAGTGGGACGGAGCACAGATACGCAGTATTTT. The variable domain in full, with the rest retrieved from reference TRBV12-5 and TRBJ2-3, is DARVTQTPRHKVTEMGQEVTMRCQPILGHNTVFWYRQTMMQGLELLAYFRNRAPLDDSGMPKDRFSAEMPDATLATLKIQPSEPRDSAVYFCASGPQVGRSTDTQYFGPGTRLTVL.

The rearrangement uses TRBV30 and TRBJ1-2; a weak D match, TRBD1 (5 bases). Deletions cut 2 bases from V and 8 bases from J, with 15 bases between. The germline V gene encodes CDR1 GTSNPN and CDR2 SVGIG (reference sequence). The CDR3 has 13 residues. CDR3 sequence reads: CAWSPRDAWGYTF. The CDR3 DNA is TGTGCCTGGAGTCCAAGGGACGCGTGGGGCTACACCTTC.

This chain uses TRBV10-3 with TRBJ1-5; no reliable D call. The V and J ends lost 0 bases and 1 base respectively, with 7 bases between them. The CDR3 has 15 residues. CDR1 and CDR2 from the germline V gene are ENHRY and SYGVKD. CDR3 coding DNA: TGTGCCATCAGTGAGTCGATAGAGAGCAATCAGCCCCAGCATTTT. Its translation: CAISESIESNQPQHF.

This clone came up a few times. This chain connects TRBV7-9 to TRBJ2-5; D not resolved. CDR1 is SEHNR and CDR2 is FQNEAQ in the germline V gene (reference sequence). This CDR3 is built from 16 residues. The V gene lost 1 base and the J gene lost 8 bases, with 20 bases spanning the gap. The CDR3 coding sequence is TGTGCCAGCAGCTTAGAGTTGGATGGGCCATTACATACCCAGTACTTC. This encodes CASSLELDGPLHTQYF.

The chain combines TRBV19 with TRBJ1-1; D may be TRBD1 (6 bases). CDR1 and CDR2 from the germline V gene are LNHDA and SQIVND (reference sequence). The CDR3 is made up of 14 amino acids. Trimming removed 7 bases from V and 1 base from J, with 13 bases in between. The CDR3: CASNPRGQNTEAFF. The CDR3 coding sequence is TGTGCCAGTAACCCACGGGGACAGAACACTGAAGCTTTCTTT.

This clone was counted only a few times. The chain recombines TRBV6-5 with TRBJ1-5, with 8 bases matching TRBD1. V dropped 2 bases and J dropped 7; count of bases not matched to a gene: 7. Germline V gene lookup returns CDR1 MNHEY and CDR2 SVGAGI. This CDR3 has 15 amino acids. The CDR3 spells CASSYDGQGSQPQHF. CDR3 DNA sequence: TGTGCCAGCAGTTACGATGGACAGGGCAGCCAGCCCCAGCATTTT.

J is TRBJ1-1 and V is TRBV12-5, with D perhaps TRBD1 (6 bases). Germline loops: CDR1 LGHNT, CDR2 FRNRAP. The CDR3 runs 13 residues. With 1 base removed from V and 5 bases from J, the gap between germline ends came to 8 bases. CDR3: CASGLGQGTEAFF. The CDR3, as DNA: TGTGCTAGTGGTTTGGGGCAGGGGACTGAAGCTTTCTTT.

The J gene is TRBJ2-2, the V gene TRBV10-3; no clear D gene. CDR1 and CDR2 (germline): ENHRY, SYGVKD. CDR3 size: 12 residues. The V and J ends lost 4 bases and 5 bases respectively, with 5 bases between them. CDR3: CAISVRTGELFF. CDR3 nucleotides: TGTGCCATCAGTGTGCGGACCGGGGAGCTGTTTTTT.

J is TRBJ2-5 and V is TRBV15, with 8 nucleotides matching TRBD1. Trimming at V came to 0 bases and at J to 5 bases, leaving 8 bases not matched to a gene. The length of the CDR3 is 16 residues. Germline V lookup: CDR1 LNHNV, CDR2 YYDKDF (reference sequence). CDR3 loop: CATSRDRMTGAETQYF. In DNA form, the CDR3 reads TGTGCCACCAGCAGAGATCGGATGACAGGGGCGGAGACCCAGTACTTC.

The rearrangement uses TRBV13 and TRBJ2-7; the D gene is possibly TRBD2 (5 bases). V lost 3 bases, J lost 6 bases, and 12 bases lay in between. This CDR3 comprises 13 residues. Germline loops: CDR1 PRHDT, CDR2 FYEKMQ (reference sequence). CDR3 in DNA: TGTGCCAGCAGCTTTTGGGAGCTACGCGAGCAGTACTTC. It codes for CASSFWELREQYF.

To note about this clone: Other DNA sequences in the same sample also yield this CDR3. The chain links TRBV5-1 to TRBJ2-5, with 9 nucleotides matching TRBD1. The germline V gene encodes CDR1 SGHRS and CDR2 YFSETQ. The junction had 6 bases not matched to a gene; V was cut back by 4 bases and J by 5 bases. This CDR3 contains 14 residues. This chain's CDR3 is CASSRGQGGETQYF. The CDR3 DNA reads TGCGCCAGCAGCAGGGGACAGGGAGGGGAGACCCAGTACTTC. Full variable domain (outside the CDR3, taken from reference TRBV5-1 and TRBJ2-5): KAGVTQTPRYLIKTRGQQVTLSCSPISGHRSVSWYQQTPGQGLQFLFEYFSETQRNKGNFPGRFSGRQFSNSRSEMNVSTLELGDSALYLCASSRGQGGETQYFGPGTRLLVL.